This TCR beta chain was captured by sequencing in a study of cytomegalovirus exposure and HLA in healthy donors. Study-wide results and limits: Rarity marked most TCR sequences, yet some public TCRs occurred in many donors. Later, TCR association rates were found to vary by HLA locus, highest for DRB1 and lowest for HLA-C. In a later analysis, most CMV-associated TCR beta chains appeared HLA-restricted.

Germline CDR1 and CDR2: SGHAT and FQNNGV. The CDR3 runs 13 residues. After removal of 3 bases from V and 5 bases from J, the junction contained 3 bases not matched to a gene. Turning to this clone: What it recognizes is unknown.

PCR employed 60 Vbeta and 13 Jbeta primers. As originally analysed: Tens of millions of unique TCR beta chains, some 9.9 million shared, were counted in a later analysis. Here immunoSEQ multiplex PCR was the method, and the copy in TCRdb shows in-frame clones only, minus some. V, J and clone size are taken as reported in that table, and D and trimming were inferred from the DNA itself. Among roughly 130,000 clones listed, about 66% were seen once. This clonotype was obtained from a man under 40 in good health and CMV-seropositive. Specimen: PBMCs. The genes are TRBV11-2 and TRBJ1-1; TRBD1 agrees at 7 bases. The DNA for the CDR3 is TGTGCCAGCAGCTTCCAGGGGGGAACTGAAGCTTTCTTT. Protein sequence: CASSFQGGTEAFF.